A single T cell receptor (beta chain) is shown here with its context. Its specificity is not known. This sample was taken from a study of shared clonotypes between healthy human individuals. Findings and limits, study-wide: Compared with memory subsets, naive subsets generally had larger estimated richness. Across a handful of donors, naive CD4 shared roughly 5%, naive CD8 more than 3%, memory CD4 roughly 2.1%, memory CD8 0.35% to 0.5%.

Trimming pared 4 bases from V and 0 bases from J, leaving 19 bases between. CDR3 size: 17 residues. Germline lookup yields CDR1 SGHTA and CDR2 FQGNSA. Original data processing: ImmunoSEQ yielded junction-only sequences lacking quality scores, so filtering differed. The data were produced by immunoSEQ multiplex PCR, yet TCRdb's version contains in-frame clones alone and is incomplete. From that table come the V and J calls and clone size; the DNA was used to work out D and trimming. Altogether some 2.3 million clones are present, about 92% being singletons, with the ten largest covering about 0.37%. CD4+ cells were split into CD45RA+ naive and CD45RA-negative memory subsets.

The V gene is TRBV7-2, the J gene TRBJ2-7; D is possibly TRBD1 (5 bases). This TCR was recovered from a man aged 18 to 29 in good health. Some clones in this sample may be carry-over from other donors' samples. Sequencing was done on a sample of naive CD4+ T cells from PBMCs. Subset denoted: CD45RA+ positively selected. As DNA, the CDR3 is TGTGCCAGCAGCTCTGAGGTTCGTCGGACACGCTCCTACGAGCAGTACTTC. Its protein product is CASSSEVRRTRSYEQYF.